Below are 25 T cell receptor beta chains sequenced from a single sample in a study of blood T cells in healthy people across ages. Primers used in a second PCR of roughly 6 to 11 cycles were a sample-barcoded 5' primer and a J-beta primer mix. Each CDR3 protein is one row after TCRdb ran MiXCR on the 5' RACE reads. The data contain approximately 1,700,000 distinct CDR3 sequences, about two fifths of them seen just once; the ten biggest clones take up under 25%. The sample taken for sequencing was blood. These receptor sequences come from a human donor in good health.

This clonotype turned up a few times. The DNA of the CDR3 is TGTGCCAGCAGCCTTACAGGGGGGAGACACAATGAGCAGTTCTTC. Amino acid sequence: CASSLTGGRHNEQFF. The chain joins TRBV9 to TRBJ2-1; 8 nucleotides line up with TRBD1. After removal of 4 bases from V and 5 bases from J, the junction contained 8 bases not matched to a gene. CDR3 length: 15 residues. The germline V gene has CDR1 SGDLS and CDR2 YYNGEE.

This clonotype was seen more than once but under ten times. The gene calls are TRBV20-1 and TRBJ2-5; D unclear. The CDR3 extends over 14 amino acids. Germline-derived CDR1 and CDR2 are DFQATT and SNEGSKA (reference sequence). V lost 4 bases and J 4 bases, leaving 16 bases between the germline ends. The CDR3 nucleotides read TGCAGTGCTACCAGCCCAGGAGTCAGAGAGACCCAGTACTTC. Protein product: CSATSPGVRETQYF.

The V gene is TRBV7-9, the J gene TRBJ1-6; D is perhaps TRBD1 (6 bases). V lost 4 bases and J lost 8, with 9 bases in between. Germline CDR1 and CDR2: SEHNR and FQNEAQ (reference sequence). The CDR3 is made up of 13 amino acids. CDR3 residues: CASSWRGDSPLHF. CDR3 DNA: TGTGCCAGCAGCTGGAGGGGGGATTCACCCCTCCACTTT.

This sequence joins TRBV7-8 and TRBJ2-5; a possible D gene is TRBD2 (5 bases). The CDR3 spans 15 residues. Trimming cost V 6 bases and J 3 bases, with 17 bases left between them. Germline CDR1 is SGHVS and CDR2 is FQNEAQ. The CDR3 loop reads CASRKVRGREETQYF. Written as DNA, the CDR3 is TGTGCCAGCAGGAAAGTTCGGGGAAGGGAAGAGACCCAGTACTTC.

This clonotype was found a few times. The chain has TRBV7-2 and TRBJ2-7; maybe TRBD2 (6 bases). Trimming removed 4 bases from V and 7 bases from J, with 14 bases in between. Germline V gene data show CDR1 as SGHTA and CDR2 as FQGNSA. This CDR3 region has 13 residues. The CDR3 DNA follows: TGTGCCAGCAGCTCCTATTCGGAGGGAGAGCAGTACTTC. The encoded protein is CASSSYSEGEQYF.

This chain connects TRBV29-1 to TRBJ1-3; perhaps TRBD1 as D (5 bases). Germline assignment: CDR1 SQVTM and CDR2 ANQGSEA. The germline V and J ends were trimmed by 6 bases and 0 bases, with 12 bases remaining between them. The CDR3 consists of 14 residues. As DNA, the CDR3 is TGCAGCGTGTCCACAGGACGCTCTGGAAACACCATATATTTT. This gives the protein CSVSTGRSGNTIYF.

Only a few counts were recorded for this clonotype. The rearrangement links TRBV3-1 to TRBJ1-5; the match to TRBD1 covers 10 bases. J lost 4 bases, V lost 1 base, and 7 bases had no gene match. The germline gives CDR1 LGHDT, CDR2 YNNKEL (reference sequence). The CDR3 is 17 residues long. The CDR3 DNA follows: TGTGCCAGCAGCCAAGGTTGGCGGACAGGGGGTAATCAGCCCCAGCATTTT. Translated: CASSQGWRTGGNQPQHF.

This clonotype came up a few times. The chain employs TRBV7-9 and TRBJ2-5; D may match TRBD1 or TRBD2 (5 bases each). Germline CDR1 SEHNR, CDR2 FQNEAQ (reference sequence). The length of the CDR3 is 17 residues. Trimming took 5 bases from V and 0 from J, leaving 19 bases between them. Here the CDR3 reads CASSPRGSALYQETQYF. Written as DNA, the CDR3 is TGTGCCAGCAGCCCTAGGGGTAGCGCGCTGTACCAAGAGACCCAGTACTTC.

CDR3 region: CASSTGPRITEAFF. CDR3 in DNA: TGTGCCAGCAGCACCGGGCCCCGGATCACTGAAGCTTTCTTT. V is TRBV7-2 and J is TRBJ1-1, with unresolved D. The CDR3 runs 14 residues. Between the trimmed V and J ends, which lost 5 bases and 4 bases, there was a span of 14 bases. The V gene's germline CDR1 is SGHTA and CDR2 FQGNSA.

V and J are TRBV2 and TRBJ2-5; 9 bases agree with TRBD1. This CDR3 is 12 amino acids long. With V trimmed by 11 bases and J by 4 bases, 5 bases remained unmatched. Germline loops: CDR1 SNHLY, CDR2 FYNNEI. The CDR3 bases are TGTGCCGGACAGGGGTTAGGAGAGACCCAGTACTTC. Its protein is CAGQGLGETQYF.

This chain joins TRBV29-1 and TRBJ2-7; maybe TRBD1 (6 bases). Germline V gives CDR1 SQVTM, CDR2 ANQGSEA. The germline V and J ends were trimmed by 7 bases and 7 bases, with 20 bases remaining between them. This CDR3 has 13 amino acids. CDR3: CSALRRDKGEQYF. The CDR3 bases are TGCAGCGCCCTCCGTAGGGACAAGGGAGAGCAGTACTTC.

This clonotype appeared many times. The CDR3 nucleotides read TGCAGTGCTAGTGGCCGGACAGGGAACTATGGCTACACCTTC. Amino acids: CSASGRTGNYGYTF. The gene calls are TRBV20-1 and TRBJ1-2; TRBD1 matches at 8 bases. The CDR3 runs to 14 residues. CDR1 is DFQATT, CDR2 SNEGSKA, per germline (reference sequence). After removal of 3 bases from V and 2 bases from J, the junction contained 5 bases not matched to a gene.

The gene calls are TRBV7-9 and TRBJ2-4; weak D call: TRBD2 (6 bases). Germline lookup yields CDR1 SEHNR and CDR2 FQNEAQ (reference sequence). The length of the CDR3 is 13 residues. Trimming took off 5 bases at V and 13 bases at J, with 18 bases between the two ends. CDR3 nucleotides: TGTGCCAGCAGCCTCGGGAGAAGGGGTGAGCAGTACTTC. This gives the protein CASSLGRRGEQYF.

This clonotype was observed a few times. V gene TRBV10-3 combines with J gene TRBJ1-2, with TRBD1 matching 7 bases. V gave up 3 bases and J gave up 0 bases; unmatched junction bases: 4. From germline, CDR1 is ENHRY and CDR2 SYGVKD. There are 15 residues in the CDR3. CDR3 loop: CAISDRDRANYGYTF. The CDR3 DNA is TGTGCCATCAGTGATAGGGACAGAGCTAACTATGGCTACACCTTC.

Turning to this clonotype: The junction does not match germline at one end; this may be a read error. V and J are TRBV7-2 and TRBJ2-1; D uncertain. The CDR3 is 16 amino acids. Germline V gene lookup returns CDR1 SGHTA and CDR2 FQGNSA. The CDR3 nucleotides are TGTGCCAGCAGCTTAGAGCCGGGTCTATCCTACGATGAGCAGTTCTTC. Translation: CASSLEPGLSYDEQFF.

The V gene is TRBV4-1, the J gene TRBJ2-7; the match to TRBD1 covers 7 bases. The ends lost 2 bases at V and 3 bases at J; junction bases unmatched: 7. Germline V gene sequence: CDR1 MGHRA, CDR2 YSYEKL. CDR3 length: 15 residues. Written as DNA, the CDR3 is TGCGCCAGCAGCCAAACCCGGACAGGAGTCTACGAGCAGTACTTC. Its protein is CASSQTRTGVYEQYF.

This rearrangement joins TRBV29-1 to TRBJ2-1; D is perhaps TRBD2 (6 bases). The V end lost 3 bases, the J end lost 8 bases, and 8 bases lay between the germline ends. In germline, CDR1 is SQVTM, CDR2 ANQGSEA. This CDR3 spans 11 amino acids. The CDR3 DNA follows: TGCAGCGTTGAGGGGGGATATGAGCAGTTCTTC. Translation gives CSVEGGYEQFF.

This chain uses TRBV27 with TRBJ2-5; D call uncertain. The DNA matches TRBJ2-7 better at its end, which makes the J call doubtful. The CDR3 is 14 amino acids. Germline-derived CDR1 and CDR2 are MNHEY and SMNVEV (reference sequence). CDR3 nucleotides: TGTGCCAGCAGTTTGATCGGGCAGAACCACGAGCAGTACTTC. Translated: CASSLIGQNHEQYF.

V and J are TRBV7-8 and TRBJ2-5, with 9 bases aligning to TRBD2. The CDR3 runs to 15 residues. Losses at the gene ends were 8 bases for V and 5 bases for J; bases not matched to a gene: 12. Germline V gene lookup returns CDR1 SGHVS and CDR2 FQNEAQ. CDR3 residues: CASGRAAGGRETQYF. Here the CDR3 DNA reads TGTGCCAGCGGACGCGCGGCGGGGGGGCGTGAGACCCAGTACTTC.

This clonotype was seen at least ten times. V is TRBV29-1 and J is TRBJ1-1, with D maybe TRBD1 (5 bases). Trimming removed 6 bases at V and 3 bases at J, with 14 bases between. Germline V gene data show CDR1 as SQVTM and CDR2 as ANQGSEA. The CDR3 runs 13 residues. In DNA, the CDR3 is TGCAGCGTCCAACCGGACACCTACACTGAAGCTTTCTTT. Translated: CSVQPDTYTEAFF. The whole variable domain, filled in from reference TRBV29-1 and TRBJ1-1, reads SAVISQKPSRDICQRGTSLTIQCQVDSQVTMMFWYRQQPGQSLTLIATANQGSEATYESGFVIDKFPISRPNLTFSTLTVSNMSPEDSSIYLCSVQPDTYTEAFFGQGTRLTVV.

This clonotype was seen a few times. The V call is TRBV9, the J call TRBJ1-1, with unresolved D. CDR3 length: 16 amino acids. The ends were cut back, 0 bases at V and 1 base at J, with 13 bases in the middle. CDR1 and CDR2 from the germline V gene are SGDLS and YYNGEE. The CDR3 here is CASSVGIKEGNTEAFF. DNA for the CDR3: TGTGCCAGCAGCGTAGGGATTAAGGAGGGGAACACTGAAGCTTTCTTT.

Many counts were recorded for this clonotype. This sequence joins TRBV4-1 and TRBJ2-5; no firm D call. From germline, CDR1 is MGHRA and CDR2 YSYEKL. The CDR3 sequence is 15 residues long. Trimming removed 1 base at V and 5 bases at J, with 14 bases between. CDR3 nucleotide sequence: TGCGCCAGCAGCCAAGGAACGGGTCGATGGGAGACCCAGTACTTC. Translating gives CASSQGTGRWETQYF.

This clonotype was seen ten or more times. V and J are TRBV7-3 and TRBJ2-5; D may be TRBD2 (8 bases). The V gene's germline CDR1 is SGHTA and CDR2 FQGTGA. Between the trimmed V and J ends, which lost 5 bases and 0 bases, there was a span of 16 bases. This CDR3 is built from 16 residues. The DNA for the CDR3 is TGTGCCAGCAGCCGACGGGGGGGACAGTACCAAGAGACCCAGTACTTC. Protein sequence: CASSRRGGQYQETQYF.

The rearrangement uses TRBV11-2 and TRBJ1-1; D call uncertain. The CDR3 runs 12 residues. Germline loops: CDR1 SGHAT, CDR2 FQNNGV. V was trimmed by 5 bases and J by 4 bases, leaving 8 bases between them. The CDR3 here is CASSTRGTEAFF. In nucleotides, the CDR3 is TGTGCCAGCAGCACCCGGGGCACTGAAGCTTTCTTT. Variable domain in full (rest from reference TRBV11-2 and TRBJ1-1): EAGVAQSPRYKIIEKRQSVAFWCNPISGHATLYWYQQILGQGPKLLIQFQNNGVVDDSQLPKDRFSAERLKGVDSTLKIQPAKLEDSAVYLCASSTRGTEAFFGQGTRLTVV.

The chain links TRBV7-2 to TRBJ2-5; a weak D match, TRBD2 (5 bases). The CDR3 is 15 amino acids. Per germline, CDR1 SGHTA and CDR2 FQGNSA. V was pared by 5 bases and J by 5 bases, with 18 bases between. Here the CDR3 reads CASSIDYSSRETQYF. The DNA of the CDR3 is TGTGCCAGCAGCATAGACTACTCCTCCCGTGAGACCCAGTACTTC.